One and the same sample provided the 18 T cell receptor beta chains below, sequenced in a study of cytomegalovirus exposure and HLA in healthy donors. The PCR employed 60 Vbeta primers together with 13 Jbeta primers. The data were produced by immunoSEQ multiplex PCR, yet TCRdb's version contains in-frame clones alone and is incomplete. The sample lists 200,000 to 300,000 clones, roughly 73% occurring once. What was sequenced was PBMCs. The origin of the receptors is a boy aged 5-17 years in good health and CMV-seronegative.

The chain has TRBV7-9 and TRBJ1-2, with D possibly matching TRBD1 (6 bases). Germline loops: CDR1 SEHNR, CDR2 FQNEAQ (reference sequence). The germline V and J ends were trimmed by 5 bases and 3 bases, with 16 bases remaining between them. This CDR3 spans 15 amino acids. The CDR3 loop is CASSPQKGEDYGYTF. In DNA form, the CDR3 reads TGTGCCAGCAGCCCTCAGAAGGGGGAAGACTATGGCTACACCTTC. The whole variable domain, remainder taken from reference TRBV7-9 and TRBJ1-2, is DTGVSQNPRHKITKRGQNVTFRCDPISEHNRLYWYRQTLGQGPEFLTYFQNEAQLEKSRLLSDRFSAERPKGSFSTLEIQRTEQGDSAMYLCASSPQKGEDYGYTFGSGTRLTVV.

This clone has a handful of counts. The gene calls are TRBV5-1 and TRBJ1-1; 9 bases match TRBD1. In germline, CDR1 is SGHRS, CDR2 YFSETQ. The CDR3 runs to 14 residues. V shed 4 bases and J 6 bases; nucleotides not matched to a gene: 7. The CDR3 protein is CASSLEGTGPEAFF. In DNA, the CDR3 is TGCGCCAGCAGCCTGGAGGGGACAGGGCCTGAAGCTTTCTTT.

The V gene is TRBV5-1, the J gene TRBJ1-3; the D gene is possibly TRBD1 (5 bases). Germline V CDR1 and CDR2: SGHRS, YFSETQ. This CDR3 is 15 amino acids long. The V and J ends lost 4 bases and 0 bases respectively, with 11 bases between them. DNA for the CDR3: TGCGCCAGCAGCGACGGGGGGAACTCTGGAAACACCATATATTTT. Its protein is CASSDGGNSGNTIYF.

This chain uses TRBV27 with TRBJ2-7, with D perhaps TRBD1 (7 bases). The length of the CDR3 is 17 residues. V was shortened by 3 bases and J by 0 bases, with 18 bases between the two germline ends. Germline assignment: CDR1 MNHEY and CDR2 SMNVEV (reference sequence). DNA of the CDR3: TGTGCCAGCAGTTTTTCGCAGGGGGACTTGAGCTCCTACGAGCAGTACTTC. This gives the protein CASSFSQGDLSSYEQYF.

This chain joins TRBV5-4 and TRBJ2-3, with TRBD2 as a possible D gene (7 bases). This CDR3 has 16 amino acids. Trimming took off 0 bases at V and 3 bases at J, with 14 bases between the two ends. CDR1 and CDR2 from the germline V gene are SGHNT and YYREEE (reference sequence). In nucleotides, the CDR3 is TGTGCCAGCAGCTTGGATCTGGGGGGGCAGACAGATACGCAGTATTTT. Protein: CASSLDLGGQTDTQYF. Combining the CDR3 with reference TRBV5-4 and TRBJ2-3 gives the whole variable domain ETGVTQSPTHLIKTRGQQVTLRCSSQSGHNTVSWYQQALGQGPQFIFQYYREEENGRGNFPPRFSGLQFPNYSSELNVNALELDDSALYLCASSLDLGGQTDTQYFGPGTRLTVL.

The J gene is TRBJ1-1, the V gene TRBV11-2, with 10 bases identical to TRBD1. The CDR3 sequence is 13 residues long. V was clipped by 5 bases and J by 5 bases; unmatched bases: 2. CDR1 and CDR2 (germline): SGHAT, FQNNGV. The CDR3 protein is CASSRDRGTEAFF. CDR3 in DNA: TGTGCCAGCAGCCGGGACAGGGGAACTGAAGCTTTCTTT. The full variable domain, rest sourced from reference TRBV11-2 and TRBJ1-1, is EAGVAQSPRYKIIEKRQSVAFWCNPISGHATLYWYQQILGQGPKLLIQFQNNGVVDDSQLPKDRFSAERLKGVDSTLKIQPAKLEDSAVYLCASSRDRGTEAFFGQGTRLTVV.

The V gene is TRBV2, the J gene TRBJ2-2; 8 nucleotides match TRBD1. The V gene's germline CDR1 is SNHLY and CDR2 FYNNEI. This CDR3 is 18 amino acids long. V gave up 6 bases and J gave up 0 bases; unmatched junction bases: 12. The CDR3 region is CASRTDRQGIANTGELFF. The CDR3, as DNA: TGTGCCAGCAGGACCGATCGACAGGGGATAGCGAACACCGGGGAGCTGTTTTTT.

This sequence joins TRBV18 and TRBJ1-2; D is unresolved. Trimming took off 2 bases at V and 4 bases at J, with 17 bases between the two ends. CDR1 and CDR2 from the germline V gene are KGHSH and LQKENI. This CDR3 contains 16 residues. CDR3 nucleotide sequence: TGTGCCAGCTCACCAGACCTTGGAGGGCGCGGCTATGGCTACACCTTC. This gives the protein CASSPDLGGRGYGYTF.

This chain joins TRBV13 and TRBJ1-1, with D possibly being TRBD1 (6 bases). Germline-derived CDR1 and CDR2 are PRHDT and FYEKMQ (reference sequence). Trimming took 8 bases from V and 1 from J, leaving 20 bases between them. This CDR3 comprises 16 residues. As DNA, the CDR3 is TGTGCCAGCGATGTCTTAGCCGGGACACCGAACACTGAAGCTTTCTTT. Amino acid sequence: CASDVLAGTPNTEAFF. The whole variable domain, remainder taken from reference TRBV13 and TRBJ1-1, is AAGVIQSPRHLIKEKRETATLKCYPIPRHDTVYWYQQGPGQDPQFLISFYEKMQSDKGSIPDRFSAQQFSDYHSELNMSSLELGDSALYFCASDVLAGTPNTEAFFGQGTRLTVV.

The chain has TRBV7-2 and TRBJ2-7; 8 bases agree with TRBD2. Germline V lookup: CDR1 SGHTA, CDR2 FQGNSA. V trimming: 3 bases; J trimming: 1 base; junction bases outside the gene matches: 5. The CDR3 consists of 15 residues. CDR3 DNA: TGTGCCAGCAGCTTCAGCGGGAGCAGGTCCTACGAGCAGTACTTC. Translation: CASSFSGSRSYEQYF.

The CDR3 here is CASSTQQGSNGELFF. CDR3 bases: TGTGCCAGTAGTACCCAACAGGGGAGTAACGGGGAGCTGTTTTTT. The genes are TRBV19 and TRBJ2-2; TRBD1 matches at 7 bases. Germline-derived CDR1 and CDR2 are LNHDA and SQIVND (reference sequence). The CDR3 length is 15 residues. J was trimmed by 7 bases and V by 4 bases; bases with no gene match: 9.

The chain carries TRBV11-3 and TRBJ2-7; possible D gene TRBD1, 6 bases. Germline CDR1 SGHNT, CDR2 YENEEA. The CDR3 has 15 amino acids. V lost 2 bases, J lost 0 bases, and 11 bases lay in between. The CDR3 nucleotides are TGTGCCAGCAGCTTAAGAGGGGACAACTCCTACGAGCAGTACTTC. Translated: CASSLRGDNSYEQYF.

This clone was detected a few times. This rearrangement joins TRBV2 to TRBJ2-5; TRBD1 agrees at 7 bases. J gave up 5 bases and V 7 bases, and 10 bases lay outside the gene matches. CDR1 is SNHLY, CDR2 FYNNEI, per germline. This CDR3 spans 14 amino acids. The CDR3 DNA reads as TGTGCCAGCACCCTCGGGACAGTCAGGGAGACCCAGTACTTC. This encodes CASTLGTVRETQYF.

The chain is built from TRBV9 and TRBJ2-3; 10 nucleotides match TRBD2. Germline assignment: CDR1 SGDLS and CDR2 YYNGEE. The CDR3 covers 16 residues. V dropped 2 bases and J dropped 0; count of bases not matched to a gene: 3. The CDR3 DNA reads TGTGCCAGCAGCGTGACTAGCGGGTATAGCACAGATACGCAGTATTTT. This encodes CASSVTSGYSTDTQYF.

About this clone: Different DNA sequences within this sample yield the same CDR3. V gene TRBV7-9 combines with J gene TRBJ1-4; 7 bases agree with TRBD1. Germline assignment: CDR1 SEHNR and CDR2 FQNEAQ (reference sequence). There are 14 residues in the CDR3. J gave up 7 bases and V 1 base, and 3 bases lay outside the gene matches. CDR3 nucleotide sequence: TGTGCCAGCAGCTTAGGGCAGGGGGGTGAAAAACTGTTTTTT. It is translated as CASSLGQGGEKLFF.

The rearrangement joins TRBV11-2 to TRBJ2-3, with 10 bases aligning to TRBD2. J lost 3 bases, V lost 1 base, and 4 bases had no gene match. The CDR3 is 16 residues long. Looked up from germline, CDR1 is SGHAT and CDR2 is FQNNGV. The CDR3 DNA is TGTGCCAGCAGCTTAGGAGCTAGCGGGAGTACAGATACGCAGTATTTT. Amino acids: CASSLGASGSTDTQYF.

This sequence joins TRBV27 and TRBJ2-7; TRBD2 agrees at 10 bases. The germline V gene has CDR1 MNHEY and CDR2 SMNVEV (reference sequence). V lost 3 bases, J lost 4 bases, and 9 bases stayed unmatched. This CDR3 has 16 amino acids. CDR3 amino acids: CASSLASGRARYEQYF. In nucleotides, the CDR3 is TGTGCCAGCAGTTTGGCGAGCGGGAGGGCCCGGTACGAGCAGTACTTC.

V and J are TRBV6-6 and TRBJ1-3; 9 bases line up with TRBD1. CDR1 and CDR2 from the germline V gene are MNHNY and SVGAGI (reference sequence). The ends lost 5 bases at V and 4 bases at J; junction bases unmatched: 6. The CDR3 runs 15 residues. The CDR3 is CASSTEQGAGNTIYF. The CDR3 region has the DNA TGTGCCAGCAGTACCGAACAGGGGGCAGGAAACACCATATATTTT.